The text below deals with one T cell receptor (beta chain). No antigen is known for it. PCR was performed a second time for roughly 7 to 11 cycles using a sample-barcoded 5' primer and a J-beta primer mix. From each sample, at least 2.5 million paired-end reads containing CDR3 were obtained. Each CDR3 protein is one row after TCRdb ran MiXCR on the 5' RACE reads. The repertoire holds over 700,000 distinct CDR3 sequences, 25% seen once, with 9.4% in the top ten. The CDR3 covers 14 residues. The J segment lost 9 bases and the V segment lost 3 bases, leaving 6 bases of the junction unmatched. This entry belongs to a study of blood T cells in healthy people across ages. Findings and caveats of the study: While age rose, TCR beta diversity per million T cells dropped in a roughly linear way. Without sorted subsets, naive and antigen-experienced compartments could not be conclusively compared.

These data were also reused for a study on T cells of mothers and their children.

The sample taken for sequencing was blood. J is TRBJ2-1 and V is TRBV12-3 or TRBV12-4; 9 bases map to TRBD2. The source of this sequence is a boy between 10 and 17 years old in good health. DNA for the CDR3: TGTGCCAGCAGTTTCGGCGGGGGGGCCGGTGAGCAGTTCTTC. It codes for CASSFGGGAGEQFF.